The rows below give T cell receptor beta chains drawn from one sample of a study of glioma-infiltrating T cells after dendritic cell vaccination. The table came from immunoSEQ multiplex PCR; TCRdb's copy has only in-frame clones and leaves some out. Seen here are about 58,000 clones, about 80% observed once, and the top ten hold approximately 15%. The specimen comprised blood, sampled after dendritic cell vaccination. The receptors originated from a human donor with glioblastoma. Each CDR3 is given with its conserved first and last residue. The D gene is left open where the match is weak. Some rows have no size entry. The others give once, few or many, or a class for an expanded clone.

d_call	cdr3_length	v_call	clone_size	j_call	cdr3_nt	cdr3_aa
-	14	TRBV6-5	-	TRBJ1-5	TGTGCCAGCAGAAGACAAACAGGGAATCAGCCCCAGCATTTT	CASRRQTGNQPQHF
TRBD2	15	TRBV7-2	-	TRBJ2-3	TGTGCCAGCAGCGCACTAGCGGGGATAACAGATACGCAGTATTTT	CASSALAGITDTQYF
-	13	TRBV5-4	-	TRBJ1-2	TGTGCCAGCAGCTTCAGGGTGGGCTATGGCTACACCTTC	CASSFRVGYGYTF
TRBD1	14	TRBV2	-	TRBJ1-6	TGTGCCAGCATGAGGACAGGGACGGATTCACCCCTCCACTTT	CASMRTGTDSPLHF
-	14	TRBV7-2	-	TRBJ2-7	TGTGCCAGCAGCTTAGGGGTAGGGGACTCCGAGCAGTACTTC	CASSLGVGDSEQYF
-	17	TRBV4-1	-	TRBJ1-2	TGCGCCAGCAGCCAAGATAAGTTGGGAGTGGGTCGCTATGGCTACACCTTC	CASSQDKLGVGRYGYTF
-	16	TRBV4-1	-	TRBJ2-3	TGCGCCAGCAGCCAAGTACGGGGCGGAGGGACAGATACGCAGTATTTT	CASSQVRGGGTDTQYF
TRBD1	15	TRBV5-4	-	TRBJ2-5	TGTGCCAGCAGCTTGGTGGGACAGGGGGCTGAGACCCAGTACTTC	CASSLVGQGAETQYF
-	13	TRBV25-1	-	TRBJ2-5	TGTGCCAGCAGGTACGGAGACCAAGAGACCCAGTACTTC	CASRYGDQETQYF
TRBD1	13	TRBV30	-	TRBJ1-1	TGTGCCTGGAGTGACGGGACAGGCCCTGAAGCTTTCTTT	CAWSDGTGPEAFF
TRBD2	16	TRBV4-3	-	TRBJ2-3	TGCGCCAGCAGCACCACTAGCGCCGCGTCCACAGATACGCAGTATTTT	CASSTTSAASTDTQYF
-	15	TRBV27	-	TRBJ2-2	TGTGCCAGCAGTTTTGTCCCCGCGAACACCGGGGAGCTGTTTTTT	CASSFVPANTGELFF
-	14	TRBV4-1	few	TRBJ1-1	TGCGCCAGCAGCCAAGAGGCAGAGAACACTGAAGCTTTCTTT	CASSQEAENTEAFF
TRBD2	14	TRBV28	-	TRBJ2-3	TGTGCCAGCAGCGCGGGGGGGAGCACAGATACGCAGTATTTT	CASSAGGSTDTQYF
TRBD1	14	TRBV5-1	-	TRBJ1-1	TGCGCCAGCAGCTCCAGGGGGCAGAGCACTGAAGCTTTCTTT	CASSSRGQSTEAFF
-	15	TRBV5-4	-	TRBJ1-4	TGTGCCAGCAGCCCCTGGGGAGGAGCTAATGAAAAACTGTTTTTT	CASSPWGGANEKLFF
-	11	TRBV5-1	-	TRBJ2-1	TGCGCCAGCAGCTTGGCGGATGAGCAGTTCTTC	CASSLADEQFF
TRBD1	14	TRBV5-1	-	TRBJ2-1	TGCGCCAGCAGCTTGGGCAGGGGGCTCAATGAGCAGTTCTTC	CASSLGRGLNEQFF
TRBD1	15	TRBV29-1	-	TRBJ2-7	TGCAGCGTTGAAGATCGGGTCAGGGGGACCTACGAGCAGTACTTC	CSVEDRVRGTYEQYF
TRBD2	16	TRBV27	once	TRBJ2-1	TGTGCCAGCAGTCAACAAATAGCGGGGGGGTACAATGAGCAGTTCTTC	CASSQQIAGGYNEQFF
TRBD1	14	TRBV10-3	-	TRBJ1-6	TGTGCCATCAGGGGGGACAGGGACAATTCACCCCTCCACTTT	CAIRGDRDNSPLHF
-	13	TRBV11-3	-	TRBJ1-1	TGTGCCAGCAGGGTGGACAGTAACACTGAAGCTTTCTTT	CASRVDSNTEAFF
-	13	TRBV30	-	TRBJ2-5	TGTGCCCGCAGACGGTGGGGCGGAGAGACCCAGTACTTC	CARRRWGGETQYF
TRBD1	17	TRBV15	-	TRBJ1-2	TGTGCCACCAGTTCACCAGCGGAACAGGGGGCTTGGTATGGCTACACCTTC	CATSSPAEQGAWYGYTF
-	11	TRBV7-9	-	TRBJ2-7	TGTGCCAGCAGCGTAACTTACGAGCAGTACTTC	CASSVTYEQYF
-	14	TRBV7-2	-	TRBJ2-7	TGTGCCAGCAGCCCTCGGGACACGACCTACGAGCAGTACTTC	CASSPRDTTYEQYF
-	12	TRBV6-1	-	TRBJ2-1	TGTGCCAGCAGTGTCCCAGACAATGAGCAGTTCTTC	CASSVPDNEQFF
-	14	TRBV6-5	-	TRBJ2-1	TGTGCCAGCAGTTACCGGCGGTTAGTCGGTGAGCAGTTCTTC	CASSYRRLVGEQFF
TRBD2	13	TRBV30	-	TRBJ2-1	TGTGCCTGGAGACGGGGGGGGCACAATGAGCAGTTCTTC	CAWRRGGHNEQFF
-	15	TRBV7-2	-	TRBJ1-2	TGTGCCAGCAGCTTAGCTTCACCTACTAACTATGGCTACACCTTC	CASSLASPTNYGYTF
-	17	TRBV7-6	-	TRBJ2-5	TGTGCCAGCAGCTTAGGGTTTCTGACAGGAATGCAAGAGACCCAGTACTTC	CASSLGFLTGMQETQYF
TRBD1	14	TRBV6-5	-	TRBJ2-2	TGTGCCAGCAGGGGACAGGGGAACACCGGGGAGCTGTTTTTT	CASRGQGNTGELFF
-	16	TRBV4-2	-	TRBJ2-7	TGTGCCAGCAGCCAAGAGCCCGTGGGCCCTCATGGCGAGCAGTACTTC	CASSQEPVGPHGEQYF
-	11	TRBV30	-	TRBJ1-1	TGTGCCTGGAGTGTGACAGCTGAAGCTTTCTTT	CAWSVTAEAFF
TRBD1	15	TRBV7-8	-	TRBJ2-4	TGTGCCAGCAGCTCACAGACAGGGGCGAGAAACATTCAGTACTTC	CASSSQTGARNIQYF
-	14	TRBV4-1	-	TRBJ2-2	TGCGCCAGCAGCCAAAGAGACAGCACCGGGGAGCTGTTTTTT	CASSQRDSTGELFF
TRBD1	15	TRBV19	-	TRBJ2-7	TGTGCCAGTAGTAATGGGGGACAGGGGGCCTACGAGCAGTACTTC	CASSNGGQGAYEQYF
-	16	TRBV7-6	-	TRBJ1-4	TGTGCCAGCAGCCCTAGAACAGACAGATTTAATGAAAAACTGTTTTTT	CASSPRTDRFNEKLFF
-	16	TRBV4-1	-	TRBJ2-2	TGCGCCAGCAGCCAAGGAGAAGGGGCAGACACCGGGGAGCTGTTTTTT	CASSQGEGADTGELFF
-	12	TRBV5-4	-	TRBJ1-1	TGTGCCAGCAGGCCCCCGGGGGGGTCGGCTTTCTTT	CASRPPGGSAFF
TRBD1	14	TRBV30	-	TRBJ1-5	TGTGCCTGGAGCGGGGGACAGGGATATCAGCCCCAGCATTTT	CAWSGGQGYQPQHF
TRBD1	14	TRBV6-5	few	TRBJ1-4	TGTGCCAGCAGTCTGGACAGGTCTAATGAAAAACTGTTTTTT	CASSLDRSNEKLFF
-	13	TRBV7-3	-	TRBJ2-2	TGTGCCAGCAGCCCCAGGGTCACCGGGGAGCTGTTTTTT	CASSPRVTGELFF
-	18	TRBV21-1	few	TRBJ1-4	TGTGCCAGCAGCAAAATGGCCTACGGACAATTATGGGGCGAAAAACTGTTTTTT	CASSKMAYGQLWGEKLFF
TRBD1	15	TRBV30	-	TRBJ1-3	TGTGCCTGCCCGACAGGGGGGGTTTCTGGAAACACCATATATTTT	CACPTGGVSGNTIYF
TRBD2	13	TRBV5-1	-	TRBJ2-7	TGCGCCAGCGGCACTCGGGAGGGCTACGAGCAGTACTTC	CASGTREGYEQYF
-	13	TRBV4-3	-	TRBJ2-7	TGCGCCAGCAGCCAAGATTTAGCCTACGAGCAGTACTTC	CASSQDLAYEQYF
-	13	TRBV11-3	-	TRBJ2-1	TGTGCCAGCAGCTTTGGGGACAACAATGAGCAGTTCTTC	CASSFGDNNEQFF
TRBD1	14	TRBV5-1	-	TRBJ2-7	TGCGCCAGCAGCGAAAGGACAGGGGGCGACGAGCAGTACTTC	CASSERTGGDEQYF
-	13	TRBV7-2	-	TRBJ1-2	TGTGCCAGCAGCAAACAGGGTGAAGAGGGCTACACCTTC	CASSKQGEEGYTF
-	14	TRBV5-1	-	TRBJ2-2	TGCGCCAGCAGCTTGGCCCAGGGCACCGGGGAGCTGTTTTTT	CASSLAQGTGELFF
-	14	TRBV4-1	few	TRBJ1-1	TGCGCCAGCAGCCATTTCAGGGGACGGACTGAAGCTTTCTTT	CASSHFRGRTEAFF
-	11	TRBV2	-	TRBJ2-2	TGTGCCAGCAGTCCGCGCGGGGAGCTGTTTTTT	CASSPRGELFF